The 15 T cell receptor beta chains below come from one sample, sequenced in a study of tumor-infiltrating lymphocytes in localized non-small cell lung cancer. Sequencing used immunoSEQ multiplex PCR; TCRdb keeps in-frame clones, though not all of them. This table holds tens of thousands of clones, roughly 88% found once. The specimen was lung tumor tissue. The receptor source for this set is a human donor with non-small cell lung cancer.

The chain recombines TRBV25-1 with TRBJ2-1, with D maybe TRBD1 (6 bases). V lost 5 bases and J lost 0, with 14 bases in between. There are 16 residues in the CDR3. The germline gives CDR1 MGHDK, CDR2 SYGVNS. Here the CDR3 reads CASSRTQGSSYNEQFF. The DNA for the CDR3 is TGTGCCAGCAGTCGAACCCAGGGGAGCTCCTACAATGAGCAGTTCTTC.

V usage is TRBV7-2 and J usage is TRBJ1-5, with D tentatively TRBD1 (5 bases). The germline V gene encodes CDR1 SGHTA and CDR2 FQGNSA. V shed 1 base and J shed 5 bases, with 12 bases lying between them. The CDR3 loop spans 15 amino acids. CDR3 coding DNA: TGTGCCAGCAGCTTAGTTACCGGGGCCGATCAGCCCCAGCATTTT. Amino acids: CASSLVTGADQPQHF.

The gene calls are TRBV27 and TRBJ2-1, with D perhaps matching TRBD1 (6 bases). The CDR3 is 16 residues long. V was trimmed by 0 bases and J by 3 bases, leaving 12 bases between them. Germline V CDR1 and CDR2: MNHEY, SMNVEV (reference sequence). Written as DNA, the CDR3 is TGTGCCAGCAGTTTATCTATACAGGGTCTCTACAATGAGCAGTTCTTC. It yields the protein CASSLSIQGLYNEQFF.

The chain couples TRBV5-1 to TRBJ2-3, with unresolved D. The germline CDR1 and CDR2 sequences are SGHRS and YFSETQ. The V end was cut by 3 bases, the J end by 4 bases, with 18 bases between. The CDR3 is 16 amino acids. The CDR3 sequence is CASSSDGLSLSDTQYF. The CDR3 nucleotides read TGCGCCAGCAGCTCGGATGGGCTCAGCCTGTCAGATACGCAGTATTTT.

This clone was seen just once. This sequence joins TRBV6-1 and TRBJ2-3, with a tentative D call TRBD1 (5 bases). The CDR3 covers 12 residues. Trimming stripped 7 bases from V and 6 bases from J, with 11 bases between. Per the germline V gene, CDR1 is MNHNS and CDR2 is SASEGT. CDR3 in amino acids: CASKTTVDTQYF. The CDR3 bases are TGTGCCAGCAAAACGACAGTTGATACGCAGTATTTT.

In regard to this clone: Other DNA sequences from this sample encode an identical CDR3 as well. This chain uses TRBV5-1 with TRBJ1-1; no firm D call. Germline lookup yields CDR1 SGHRS and CDR2 YFSETQ. The CDR3 length is 14 residues. The ends were cut back, 2 bases at V and 0 bases at J, with 8 bases in the middle. CDR3 protein: CASSLDGMNTEAFF. In DNA form, the CDR3 reads TGCGCCAGCAGCTTAGATGGGATGAACACTGAAGCTTTCTTT.

The chain combines TRBV4-2 with TRBJ1-4; D might be TRBD1 (6 bases). This CDR3 spans 14 amino acids. Trimming removed 5 bases from V and 8 bases from J, with 15 bases in between. CDR1 and CDR2 from the germline V gene are LGHNA and YNFKEQ. CDR3 residues: CASSFRPGAEKLFF. CDR3 in DNA: TGTGCCAGCAGCTTCCGCCCGGGGGCCGAAAAACTGTTTTTT.

The J gene is TRBJ1-1, the V gene TRBV2, with 8 bases identical to TRBD1. Germline CDR1 is SNHLY and CDR2 is FYNNEI. There are 13 residues in the CDR3. The V segment lost 7 bases and the J segment 7 bases; nucleotides outside the gene matches: 8. DNA for the CDR3: TGTGCCAGCATGGAACAGGGGGTAGGTGAAGCTTTCTTT. This codes for CASMEQGVGEAFF.

The chain couples TRBV7-9 to TRBJ2-7; possible D gene TRBD2, 5 bases. This CDR3 is 16 amino acids long. Germline values: CDR1 SEHNR, CDR2 FQNEAQ (reference sequence). The V end was cut by 1 base, the J end by 2 bases, with 15 bases between. The CDR3 nucleotides read TGTGCCAGCAGCTTAGGGGCCCCGGGGTTAACCTACGAGCAGTACTTC. Residues: CASSLGAPGLTYEQYF.

The chain has TRBV7-6 and TRBJ2-7; D perhaps matches TRBD1 (6 bases). The CDR3 extends over 13 amino acids. Germline CDR1 and CDR2: SGHVS and FNYEAQ. Trimming left V 4 bases short and J 3 bases short, with 10 bases between. DNA for the CDR3: TGTGCCAGCAGCTCCCGGGACAACTACGAGCAGTACTTC. Translated: CASSSRDNYEQYF.

The chain recombines TRBV6-6 with TRBJ2-1; 7 bases agree with TRBD2. The germline CDR1 and CDR2 sequences are MNHNY and SVGAGI (reference sequence). CDR3 length equals 14 residues. The V and J ends lost 6 bases and 0 bases, in that order; junction bases with no gene match: 2. CDR3 residues: CASRSGASYNEQFF. The CDR3 DNA follows: TGTGCCAGCAGGAGCGGGGCCTCCTACAATGAGCAGTTCTTC.

The chain recombines TRBV6-4 with TRBJ1-2, with D maybe TRBD1 (6 bases). The CDR3 has 14 residues. The ends were cut back, 4 bases at V and 5 bases at J, with 14 bases in the middle. The germline V gene has CDR1 MRHNA and CDR2 SNTAGT. CDR3 protein: CASSAEQGSYGYTF. Here the CDR3 DNA reads TGTGCCAGCAGTGCGGAACAGGGATCTTATGGCTACACCTTC.

V is TRBV9 and J is TRBJ2-2, with D uncertain. V shed 2 bases and J shed 4 bases, with 12 bases lying between them. The V gene's germline CDR1 is SGDLS and CDR2 YYNGEE. The CDR3 spans 15 residues. CDR3: CASSVNVAGTGELFF. CDR3 nucleotides: TGTGCCAGCAGCGTCAATGTGGCAGGCACCGGGGAGCTGTTTTTT.

The rearrangement links TRBV18 to TRBJ1-1; no reliable D call. The CDR3 totals 13 residues. Trimming cost V 0 bases and J 5 bases, with 7 bases left between them. The V gene's germline CDR1 is KGHSH and CDR2 LQKENI. CDR3 region: CASSPPMDTEAFF. In nucleotides, the CDR3 is TGTGCCAGCTCACCACCCATGGATACTGAAGCTTTCTTT.

The chain couples TRBV19 to TRBJ2-2; 8 nucleotides match TRBD1. The CDR3 covers 15 residues. The germline V gene has CDR1 LNHDA and CDR2 SQIVND (reference sequence). The V segment lost 5 bases and the J segment 4 bases; nucleotides outside the gene matches: 6. The CDR3 loop is CASSVGQGFTGELFF. CDR3 DNA sequence: TGTGCCAGTAGTGTCGGACAGGGTTTCACCGGGGAGCTGTTTTTT.